This record looks at one T cell receptor (beta chain) sequence and its context. Its matching antigen is unknown. Per the germline V gene, CDR1 is LNHNV and CDR2 is YYDKDF (reference sequence). CDR3 length: 15 amino acids. The V gene end was trimmed by 5 bases and the J gene end by 8 bases; junction bases not matched to a gene: 11. The entry originates in a study of cytomegalovirus exposure and HLA in healthy donors. Study-wide points: Associated with cytomegalovirus, according to the listing, were around 170 TCR beta chains. A classifier reportedly called cytomegalovirus status with high sensitivity and specificity. Some segments of the V type, notably TRBV6-2 and TRBV6-3, were excluded as indistinguishable.

The PCR made use of 60 Vbeta and 13 Jbeta primers. The method was immunoSEQ multiplex PCR; TCRdb's version includes in-frame clones alone and lacks a portion of them. The sample yields around 210,000 clones, approximately 85% seen once. Sequences were obtained from PBMCs. This receptor was identified in a girl aged 2-10 years in good health and CMV-seronegative. The J gene is TRBJ1-4, the V gene TRBV15, with TRBD1 matching 7 bases. The CDR3 region is CATSGKTGKGEKLFF. CDR3 in DNA: TGTGCCACCAGCGGCAAGACAGGGAAGGGGGAAAAACTGTTTTTT.